These 15 T cell receptor beta chains were sequenced from one sample in a study of identical twins. TCRdb fed the 5' RACE reads into MiXCR, producing one record per CDR3 protein. The table has some 320,000 distinct CDR3 sequences, more than 9% seen once. These records were also assigned to another study, of yellow fever vaccine responses in identical twins.

Sample: CD8+ T cells sorted from blood. The receptors shown here come from a woman aged 18-35 years in good health.

This sequence joins TRBV7-3 and TRBJ2-1; D gene ambiguous. The V gene lost 4 bases and the J gene lost 0 bases, with 10 bases spanning the gap. Germline V gives CDR1 SGHTA, CDR2 FQGTGA. CDR3 length: 15 residues. CDR3 region: CASSSAVGSYNEQFF. CDR3 nucleotide sequence: TGTGCCAGCAGCTCTGCAGTGGGCTCCTACAATGAGCAGTTCTTC.

The J gene is TRBJ2-7, the V gene TRBV4-1; 9 nucleotides align to TRBD1. V was clipped by 4 bases and J by 6 bases; unmatched bases: 16. CDR3 length: 17 amino acids. The germline CDR1 and CDR2 sequences are MGHRA and YSYEKL. This CDR3 is CASSPPRAGTGSSEQYF. CDR3 DNA: TGCGCCAGCAGCCCTCCCCGGGCCGGGACAGGGTCTTCCGAGCAGTACTTC.

The J gene is TRBJ2-7, the V gene TRBV6-1; perhaps TRBD1 as D (5 bases). CDR3 length: 14 amino acids. The germline CDR1 and CDR2 sequences are MNHNS and SASEGT. V gave up 6 bases and J gave up 3 bases, with 15 bases separating them. The CDR3 loop is CASRTLQGSYEQYV. DNA of the CDR3: TGTGCCAGCAGAACACTCCAGGGAAGCTACGAGCAGTACGTC.

This clonotype was seen repeatedly, ten times or more. J is TRBJ2-3 and V is TRBV29-1; the match to TRBD1 covers 7 bases. Germline assignment: CDR1 SQVTM and CDR2 ANQGSEA. With 0 bases clipped from V and 0 bases from J, the junction kept 15 bases outside the gene matches. The CDR3 totals 19 residues. CDR3 nucleotides: TGCAGCGTTGAAGATATTTCGGACCAACCGGGACAGAGCACAGATACGCAGTATTTT. This gives the protein CSVEDISDQPGQSTDTQYF.

The genes are TRBV28 and TRBJ2-7; a weak D match, TRBD2 (5 bases). This CDR3 spans 16 amino acids. CDR1 is MDHEN and CDR2 is SYDVKM in the germline V gene. The ends were cut back, 5 bases at V and 2 bases at J, with 19 bases in the middle. The CDR3 loop is CASSPPYVAKTYEQYF. CDR3 nucleotide sequence: TGTGCCAGCAGTCCCCCCTACGTAGCGAAGACCTACGAGCAGTACTTC.

This clonotype has at least ten counts. The J gene is TRBJ1-4, the V gene TRBV12-3 or TRBV12-4, with no clear D. V lost 6 bases and J 7 bases, leaving 9 bases between the germline ends. CDR3 length: 12 residues. CDR3 bases: TGTGCCAGCAGCCGAGAGGGTGAAAAACTGTTTTTT. Translating gives CASSREGEKLFF.

The sample holds a few counts of this clonotype. The chain employs TRBV27 and TRBJ1-1; D gene ambiguous. Germline V gene lookup returns CDR1 MNHEY and CDR2 SMNVEV (reference sequence). V was trimmed by 6 bases and J by 4 bases, leaving 15 bases between them. The CDR3 loop spans 14 amino acids. CDR3 bases: TGTGCCAGCAGCGCCATAGGGCCTGGCACTGAAGCTTTCTTT. Translated: CASSAIGPGTEAFF.

This sequence joins TRBV19 and TRBJ2-7, with D perhaps matching TRBD1 or TRBD2 (6 bases each). This CDR3 has 14 amino acids. Trimming left V 6 bases short and J 5 bases short, with 17 bases between. Per germline, CDR1 LNHDA and CDR2 SQIVND (reference sequence). The CDR3 loop reads CASSYGGRSDEQYF. As DNA, the CDR3 is TGTGCCAGTAGCTATGGGGGGCGATCCGACGAGCAGTACTTC.

J is TRBJ2-1 and V is TRBV7-9, with D possibly matching TRBD2 (7 bases). Germline V gene sequence: CDR1 SEHNR, CDR2 FQNEAQ (reference sequence). V was shortened by 5 bases and J by 9 bases, with 11 bases between the two germline ends. The CDR3 has 12 residues. The CDR3 DNA follows: TGTGCCAGCAGCGGGGGGGCCGCTGAGCAGTTCTTC. It encodes CASSGGAAEQFF. Drawing the rest from reference TRBV7-9 and TRBJ2-1, the complete variable domain is DTGVSQNPRHKITKRGQNVTFRCDPISEHNRLYWYRQTLGQGPEFLTYFQNEAQLEKSRLLSDRFSAERPKGSFSTLEIQRTEQGDSAMYLCASSGGAAEQFFGPGTRLTVL.

This clonotype was picked up a small number of times. The V call is TRBV29-1, the J call TRBJ2-1; the match to TRBD2 covers 10 bases. CDR1 and CDR2 (germline): SQVTM, ANQGSEA. The trim removed 0 bases at V and 12 bases at J, leaving 20 bases unmatched. This CDR3 region has 18 residues. The CDR3 loop reads CSVEDGGLAGVPVFAQFF. DNA for the CDR3: TGCAGCGTTGAAGATGGGGGGCTAGCGGGAGTGCCTGTTTTCGCGCAGTTCTTC.

This clonotype was picked up many times. The rearrangement links TRBV20-1 to TRBJ2-7; 9 nucleotides match TRBD1. The CDR3 runs to 16 residues. Germline V gives CDR1 DFQATT, CDR2 SNEGSKA (reference sequence). After removal of 5 bases from V and 4 bases from J, the junction contained 15 bases not matched to a gene. In DNA form, the CDR3 reads TGCAGTGCTTCTCGACTGGACAGGGGATCTGGTTACGAGCAGTACTTC. This sequence encodes CSASRLDRGSGYEQYF.

The table lists this clonotype with a few counts. This chain uses TRBV6-1 with TRBJ2-1; TRBD2 agrees at 12 bases. The CDR3 spans 17 residues. The V gene's germline CDR1 is MNHNS and CDR2 SASEGT. V lost 5 bases and J lost 7; bases outside the gene matches: 12. As DNA, the CDR3 is TGTGCCAGCAGTCCGGGGCTAGCGGGGGGGGTCTGGAATGAGCAGTTCTTC. Protein product: CASSPGLAGGVWNEQFF.

This clonotype was seen a handful of times. V gene TRBV5-1 combines with J gene TRBJ2-7, with TRBD2 as a possible D gene (5 bases). Trimming pared 2 bases from V and 8 bases from J, leaving 32 bases between. The CDR3 is 19 amino acids. Germline CDR1 is SGHRS and CDR2 is YFSETQ. The CDR3 here is CASSFKLPRSEEPGLQQYV. The CDR3 nucleotides read TGCGCCAGCAGCTTCAAGCTACCGCGAAGCGAGGAGCCGGGGTTGCAGCAGTACGTC.

This clonotype came up many times. The genes are TRBV3-1 and TRBJ2-5, with a possible D match to TRBD1 (5 bases). Per the germline V gene, CDR1 is LGHDT and CDR2 is YNNKEL (reference sequence). The CDR3 runs 14 residues. V lost 3 bases, J lost 2 bases, and 10 bases lay in between. CDR3 residues: CASSQGQGQETQYF. The CDR3, as DNA: TGTGCCAGCAGCCAGGGCCAGGGTCAAGAGACCCAGTACTTC.

This clonotype was seen at least ten times. The chain recombines TRBV7-6 with TRBJ2-1, with D unclear. V dropped 4 bases and J dropped 5 bases, with 15 bases sitting between them. Germline values: CDR1 SGHVS, CDR2 FNYEAQ. This CDR3 contains 15 residues. CDR3 residues: CASSSLPEKHNEQFF. The CDR3 DNA follows: TGTGCCAGCAGCTCGCTCCCGGAGAAGCACAATGAGCAGTTCTTC.